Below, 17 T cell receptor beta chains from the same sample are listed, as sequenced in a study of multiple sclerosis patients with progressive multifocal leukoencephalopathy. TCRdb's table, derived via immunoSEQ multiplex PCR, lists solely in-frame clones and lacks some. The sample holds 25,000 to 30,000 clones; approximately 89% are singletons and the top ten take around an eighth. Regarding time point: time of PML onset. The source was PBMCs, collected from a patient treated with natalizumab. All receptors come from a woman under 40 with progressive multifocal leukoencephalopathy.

CDR3 region: CASSQNLAGRGYNEQFF. In DNA, the CDR3 is TGTGCCAGCAGCCAAAATCTAGCGGGCCGCGGGTACAATGAGCAGTTCTTC. V is TRBV4-2 and J is TRBJ2-1; 8 positions agree with TRBD2. The germline CDR1 and CDR2 sequences are LGHNA and YNFKEQ. This CDR3 comprises 17 residues. The junction had 10 bases not matched to a gene; V was cut back by 2 bases and J by 4 bases.

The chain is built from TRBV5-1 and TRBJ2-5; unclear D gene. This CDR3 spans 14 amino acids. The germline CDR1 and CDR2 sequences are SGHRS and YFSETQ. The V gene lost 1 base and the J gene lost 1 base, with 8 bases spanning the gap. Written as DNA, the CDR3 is TGCGCCAGCAGCTTGTTGAGTCCCCAAGAGACCCAGTACTTC. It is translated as CASSLLSPQETQYF.

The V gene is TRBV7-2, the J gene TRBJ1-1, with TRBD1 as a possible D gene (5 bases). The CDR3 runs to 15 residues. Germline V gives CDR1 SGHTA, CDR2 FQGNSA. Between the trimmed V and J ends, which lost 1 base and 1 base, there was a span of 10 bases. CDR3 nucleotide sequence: TGTGCCAGCAGCTTAGTGCCCCAGGGGAACACTGAAGCTTTCTTT. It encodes CASSLVPQGNTEAFF.

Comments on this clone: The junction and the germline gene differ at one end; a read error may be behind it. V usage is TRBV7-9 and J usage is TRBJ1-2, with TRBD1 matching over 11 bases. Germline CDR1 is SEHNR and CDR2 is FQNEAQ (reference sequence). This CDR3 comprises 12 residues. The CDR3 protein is CASSLGTGGLPF. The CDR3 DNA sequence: TGTGCCAGCAGCCTGGGGACAGGGGGATTACCCTTC.

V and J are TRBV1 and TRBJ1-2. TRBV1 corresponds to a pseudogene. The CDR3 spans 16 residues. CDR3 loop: CTSRLMRLRKTYGYTF. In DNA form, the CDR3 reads TGCACCAGCAGGCTAATGCGTTTGCGAAAGACCTATGGCTACACCTTC.

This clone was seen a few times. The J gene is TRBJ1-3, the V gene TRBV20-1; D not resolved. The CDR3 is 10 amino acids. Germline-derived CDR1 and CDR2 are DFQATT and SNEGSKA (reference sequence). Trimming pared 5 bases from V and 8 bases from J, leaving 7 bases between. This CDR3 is CSAELDTIYF. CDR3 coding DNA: TGCAGTGCTGAGCTGGACACCATATATTTT.

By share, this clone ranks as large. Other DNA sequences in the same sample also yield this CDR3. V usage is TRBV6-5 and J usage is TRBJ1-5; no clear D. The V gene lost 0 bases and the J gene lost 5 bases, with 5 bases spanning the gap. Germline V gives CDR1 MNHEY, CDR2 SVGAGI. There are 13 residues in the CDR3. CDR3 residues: CASSYSGDQPQHF. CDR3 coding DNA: TGTGCCAGCAGTTACTCGGGTGATCAGCCCCAGCATTTT.

This CDR3 is CASREQGAREETQYF. CDR3 nucleotide sequence: TGTGCCAGCAGAGAACAGGGGGCGAGGGAAGAGACCCAGTACTTC. The V call is TRBV6-5, the J call TRBJ2-5, with 9 bases aligning to TRBD1. Germline V lookup: CDR1 MNHEY, CDR2 SVGAGI. The CDR3 covers 15 residues. Losses at the gene ends were 6 bases for V and 3 bases for J; bases not matched to a gene: 8.

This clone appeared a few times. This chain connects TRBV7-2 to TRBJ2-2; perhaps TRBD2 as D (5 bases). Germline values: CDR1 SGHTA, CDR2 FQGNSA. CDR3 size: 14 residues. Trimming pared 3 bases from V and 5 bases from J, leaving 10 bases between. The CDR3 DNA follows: TGTGCCAGCAGCTTGGTCGGACTTACCGGGGAGCTGTTTTTT. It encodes CASSLVGLTGELFF.

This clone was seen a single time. The DNA of the CDR3 is TGTGCCAGCAGCGTAGACCCGGGACAGGGTGCTGGAAACACCATATATTTT. Protein product: CASSVDPGQGAGNTIYF. V and J are TRBV9 and TRBJ1-3; TRBD1 agrees at 9 bases. CDR1 and CDR2 (germline): SGDLS, YYNGEE. V shed 0 bases and J 2 bases; nucleotides not matched to a gene: 6. The length of the CDR3 is 17 residues.

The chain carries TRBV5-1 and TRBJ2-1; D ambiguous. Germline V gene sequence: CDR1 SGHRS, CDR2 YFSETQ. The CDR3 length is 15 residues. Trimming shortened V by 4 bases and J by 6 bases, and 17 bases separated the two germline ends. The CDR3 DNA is TGCGCCAGCAGCCCGGACCCCGGAAGCCTCAATGAGCAGTTCTTC. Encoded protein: CASSPDPGSLNEQFF.

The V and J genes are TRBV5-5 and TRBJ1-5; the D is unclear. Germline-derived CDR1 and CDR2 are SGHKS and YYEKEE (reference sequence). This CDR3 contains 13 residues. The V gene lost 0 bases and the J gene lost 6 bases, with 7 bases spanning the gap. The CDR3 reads CASSLDSIQPQHF. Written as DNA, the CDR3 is TGTGCCAGCAGCTTGGACAGTATTCAGCCCCAGCATTTT.

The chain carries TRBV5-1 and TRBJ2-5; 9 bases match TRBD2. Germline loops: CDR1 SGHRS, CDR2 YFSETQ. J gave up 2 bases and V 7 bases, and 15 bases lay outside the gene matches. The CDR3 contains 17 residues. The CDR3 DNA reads TGCGCCAGCTCCTTCGGGGGGAATCTAGCGGGGCAAGAGACCCAGTACTTC. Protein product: CASSFGGNLAGQETQYF. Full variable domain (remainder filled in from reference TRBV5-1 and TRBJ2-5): KAGVTQTPRYLIKTRGQQVTLSCSPISGHRSVSWYQQTPGQGLQFLFEYFSETQRNKGNFPGRFSGRQFSNSRSEMNVSTLELGDSALYLCASSFGGNLAGQETQYFGPGTRLLVL.

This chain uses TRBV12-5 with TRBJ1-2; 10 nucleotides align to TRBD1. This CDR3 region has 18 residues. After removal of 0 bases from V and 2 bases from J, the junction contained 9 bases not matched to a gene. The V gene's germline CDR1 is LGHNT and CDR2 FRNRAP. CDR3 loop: CASGLVLGQGVSNYGYTF. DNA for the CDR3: TGTGCTAGTGGTTTGGTACTTGGACAGGGGGTCTCCAACTATGGCTACACCTTC.

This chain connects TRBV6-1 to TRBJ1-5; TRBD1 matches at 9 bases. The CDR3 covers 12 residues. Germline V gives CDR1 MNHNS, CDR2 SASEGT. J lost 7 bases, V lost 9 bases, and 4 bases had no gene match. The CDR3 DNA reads TGTGCCAGTTGGACAGGGGACCAGCCCCAGCATTTT. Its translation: CASWTGDQPQHF.

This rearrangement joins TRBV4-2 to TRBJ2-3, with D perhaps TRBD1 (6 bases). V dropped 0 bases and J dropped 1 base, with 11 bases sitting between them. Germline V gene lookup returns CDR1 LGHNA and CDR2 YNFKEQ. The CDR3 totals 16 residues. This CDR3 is CASSQEGRGRTDTQYF. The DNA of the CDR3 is TGTGCCAGCAGCCAAGAGGGCAGGGGCCGCACAGATACGCAGTATTTT.

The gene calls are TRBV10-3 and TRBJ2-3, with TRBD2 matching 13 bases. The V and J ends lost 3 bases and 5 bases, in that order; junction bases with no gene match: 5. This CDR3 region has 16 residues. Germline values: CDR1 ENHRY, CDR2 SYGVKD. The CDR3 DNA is TGTGCCATCAGTGACCGACTAGCGGGAGGTGTAGATACGCAGTATTTT. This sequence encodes CAISDRLAGGVDTQYF.